The next 20 T cell receptor beta chains were all read from a single sample in a study of T cell repertoires in cytomegalovirus infection. MiXCR, run by TCRdb on the reads, gives a single entry per CDR3 protein. The sample has some 440,000 distinct CDR3 sequences, approximately 31% seen once. Sample: PBMCs. The source of these receptors is a human donor in good health (CMV status not recorded). Some clones in this sample may be carry-over from other donors' samples.

Only a few counts were recorded for this clonotype. The rearrangement links TRBV28 to TRBJ2-7; 12 bases map to TRBD2. The junction had 7 bases not matched to a gene; V was cut back by 6 bases and J by 1 base. The CDR3 contains 16 residues. Germline V gene data show CDR1 as MDHEN and CDR2 as SYDVKM. The chain's CDR3 is CASSNFGTSGSYEQYF. The CDR3, as DNA: TGTGCCAGCAGCAACTTCGGGACTAGCGGGTCCTACGAGCAGTACTTC.

This clonotype was seen ten or more times. The chain recombines TRBV7-2 with TRBJ2-3, with D perhaps being TRBD1 or TRBD2 (5 bases each). V was pared by 5 bases and J by 6 bases, with 21 bases between. CDR1 and CDR2 from the germline V gene are SGHTA and FQGNSA. The CDR3 is made up of 16 amino acids. This CDR3 reads CASSGRGARVMDTQYF. The CDR3 DNA sequence: TGTGCCAGCAGCGGCCGGGGCGCCCGGGTCATGGATACGCAGTATTTT.

This chain joins TRBV11-3 and TRBJ2-2; TRBD1 agrees at 9 bases. Trimming at V came to 1 base and at J to 4 bases, leaving 4 bases not matched to a gene. The germline V gene encodes CDR1 SGHNT and CDR2 YENEEA. The CDR3 has 16 residues. The DNA for the CDR3 is TGTGCCAGCAGCTTAGGCGGGACAGGGAGCACCGGGGAGCTGTTTTTT. This translates into CASSLGGTGSTGELFF.

This clonotype was recorded once. This chain uses TRBV6-6 with TRBJ1-5; D may be TRBD1 (6 bases). Germline assignment: CDR1 MNHNY and CDR2 SVGAGI (reference sequence). The CDR3 is made up of 19 amino acids. Trimming took off 0 bases at V and 3 bases at J, with 21 bases between the two ends. Written as DNA, the CDR3 is TGTGCCAGCAGTTACTCGAGCCACAACAGGGTGGTGGACAATCAGCCCCAGCATTTT. This sequence encodes CASSYSSHNRVVDNQPQHF.

This clonotype appeared once. The CDR3 does not end in the conserved phenylalanine or tryptophan, so this is likely a read error. The chain links TRBV6-8 to TRBJ2-7, with TRBD2 matching 8 bases. The CDR3 consists of 18 residues. V lost 6 bases and J lost 0; bases outside the gene matches: 16. Looked up from germline, CDR1 is MNHGY and CDR2 is SAAAGT. Here the CDR3 reads CASRAHRGGARYSYEQYC. Here the CDR3 DNA reads TGTGCCAGCAGGGCCCATCGGGGGGGGGCGAGATACTCCTACGAGCAGTACTGC.

This clonotype was recorded many times. V and J are TRBV7-9 and TRBJ2-7; weak D call: TRBD1 (5 bases). Germline V gene sequence: CDR1 SEHNR, CDR2 FQNEAQ (reference sequence). This CDR3 is 14 amino acids long. V lost 4 bases to trimming and J lost 0 bases, with 10 bases between them. CDR3 coding DNA: TGTGCCAGCAGCTCCACAGACAGCTCCTACGAGCAGTACTTC. Protein product: CASSSTDSSYEQYF.

This clonotype was seen a few times. The chain couples TRBV6-6 to TRBJ2-1; D remains ambiguous. The CDR3 consists of 12 residues. The V gene's germline CDR1 is MNHNY and CDR2 SVGAGI (reference sequence). The CDR3 sequence is CASFRGYNEQFF. DNA of the CDR3: TGTGCTAGCTTCAGAGGATACAATGAGCAGTTCTTC.

The chain recombines TRBV6-2 or TRBV6-3 with TRBJ2-3; 9 bases are shared with TRBD2. Germline V gene sequence: CDR1 MNHEY, CDR2 SVGEGT. This CDR3 spans 14 amino acids. V shed 7 bases and J 2 bases; nucleotides not matched to a gene: 4. The CDR3 sequence: CASNQRGVTDTQYF. The CDR3 DNA reads TGTGCCAGCAACCAGCGGGGGGTCACAGATACGCAGTATTTT.

There are many counts of this clonotype. The chain links TRBV7-8 to TRBJ2-7, with TRBD1 matching 8 bases. V trimming: 6 bases; J trimming: 1 base; junction bases outside the gene matches: 5. Per germline, CDR1 SGHVS and CDR2 FQNEAQ. There are 14 residues in the CDR3. The CDR3 is CASRTGQESYEQYF. The CDR3 bases are TGTGCCAGCAGAACGGGACAGGAATCCTACGAGCAGTACTTC.

This clonotype occurred a few times. CDR3 nucleotide sequence: TGTGCCAGCTCGTCAGCACAGGTCAACGTCCTGACTTTC. This sequence encodes CASSSAQVNVLTF. The chain employs TRBV18 and TRBJ2-6; D perhaps matches TRBD1 (5 bases). V was pared by 6 bases and J by 9 bases, with 12 bases between. This CDR3 region has 13 residues. CDR1 is KGHSH, CDR2 LQKENI, per germline.

The chain couples TRBV19 to TRBJ1-5, with D maybe TRBD1 (5 bases). Looked up from germline, CDR1 is LNHDA and CDR2 is SQIVND (reference sequence). The CDR3 is 13 amino acids. V gave up 4 bases and J gave up 15 bases, with 19 bases separating them. The DNA for the CDR3 is TGTGCCAGTAGTAATGGACACCCTCAGTCCCCGCATTTT. Translating it yields CASSNGHPQSPHF.

The chain recombines TRBV6-2 or TRBV6-3 with TRBJ2-5; no definite D call. V lost 2 bases to trimming and J lost 5 bases, with 9 bases between them. The CDR3 covers 13 residues. CDR1 is MNHEY, CDR2 SVGEGT, per germline. The CDR3 loop reads CASSYGPAETQYF. In nucleotides, the CDR3 is TGTGCCAGCAGTTACGGGCCAGCGGAGACCCAGTACTTC.

Comment on this clonotype: The CDR3 end shows no conserved phenylalanine or tryptophan, and so a read error is likely. The chain has TRBV5-4 and TRBJ2-3, with a weak D call TRBD2 (7 bases). This CDR3 spans 18 amino acids. Germline loops: CDR1 SGHNT, CDR2 YYREEE (reference sequence). Trimming cost V 4 bases and J 7 bases, with 28 bases left between them. The CDR3 loop is CASSRGTIGGLGTYTQYL. Here the CDR3 DNA reads TGTGCCAGCAGCCGCGGGACTATCGGTGGCCTCGGGACATATACGCAGTATTTG.

This clonotype was detected only a few times. This chain joins TRBV27 and TRBJ2-5; no clear D gene. This CDR3 has 13 residues. Looked up from germline, CDR1 is MNHEY and CDR2 is SMNVEV (reference sequence). V lost 4 bases, J lost 4 bases, and 10 bases lay in between. The CDR3 protein is CASSSWAAETQYF. CDR3 in DNA: TGTGCCAGCAGTTCCTGGGCGGCAGAGACCCAGTACTTC.

This clonotype has at least ten counts. The chain combines TRBV4-2 with TRBJ2-3, with 9 bases identical to TRBD1. The germline V gene has CDR1 LGHNA and CDR2 YNFKEQ. This CDR3 spans 17 amino acids. J lost 4 bases, V lost 0 bases, and 8 bases had no gene match. CDR3 region: CASSQDGGQGNADTQYF. The CDR3 region has the DNA TGTGCCAGCAGCCAAGATGGCGGACAGGGGAATGCAGATACGCAGTATTTT.

This chain joins TRBV20-1 and TRBJ1-5; possible D gene TRBD1, 6 bases. V dropped 3 bases and J dropped 3 bases, with 24 bases sitting between them. The V gene's germline CDR1 is DFQATT and CDR2 SNEGSKA (reference sequence). CDR3 length: 18 amino acids. The CDR3 DNA reads as TGCAGTGCTAGGGCCTGGGGGGTGGGGGGGGCCTACAATCAGCCCCAGCATTTT. Protein: CSARAWGVGGAYNQPQHF.

The gene calls are TRBV29-1 and TRBJ2-5, with D possibly TRBD1 on 5 matching bases. Germline V lookup: CDR1 SQVTM, CDR2 ANQGSEA. Deletions cut 0 bases from V and 2 bases from J, with 10 bases between. This CDR3 is 14 amino acids long. CDR3 protein: CSVEDRREQETQYF. The CDR3 DNA reads TGCAGCGTTGAAGATCGCAGGGAACAAGAGACCCAGTACTTC.

This clonotype was detected a few times. The chain combines TRBV4-1 with TRBJ2-2; D not certain. CDR3 length equals 15 residues. In germline, CDR1 is MGHRA, CDR2 YSYEKL. V gave up 0 bases and J gave up 6 bases, with 11 bases separating them. The DNA for the CDR3 is TGCGCCAGCAGCCAAGATCTCGCTTCGTCCGGGGAGCTGTTTTTT. It specifies CASSQDLASSGELFF.

Comments on this clonotype: This may come from a read error, since a much larger clone is one base off. The genes are TRBV7-4 and TRBJ2-6, with TRBD1 as a possible D gene (6 bases). This CDR3 is built from 15 residues. CDR1 and CDR2 (germline): SGHVT, SQSDAQ. CDR3 region: CACSPQGPGANVLTF. CDR3 in DNA: TGTGCCTGCAGCCCACAGGGTCCTGGGGCCAACGTCCTGACTTTC.

Notes on this clonotype: It is likely a read error, because the conserved phenylalanine at the end of the CDR3 is missing. The gene calls are TRBV6-1 and TRBJ1-5; no clear D. Deletions cut 2 bases from V and 3 bases from J, with 14 bases between. The germline V gene has CDR1 MNHNS and CDR2 SASEGT. The CDR3 has 16 residues. CDR3 sequence: CASSEPSPRYNQPQHL. Written as DNA, the CDR3 is TGTGCCAGCAGTGAACCGTCCCCGAGGTACAATCAGCCCCAGCATTTG.